The 10 T cell receptor beta chains listed next were all sequenced from one sample in a study of neurological immune-mediated disorders. TCRdb processed the 5' RACE reads anew with MiXCR; each CDR3 protein has one entry. The sample has about 38,000 distinct CDR3 sequences, around 4.8% seen once; the top ten hold roughly 9%. Material for sequencing was CD4+ T cells from blood. The receptors stem from a man younger than 35 in good health.

This clonotype came up many times. The rearrangement uses TRBV2 and TRBJ2-7; D is perhaps TRBD2 (6 bases). This CDR3 has 14 residues. Germline lookup yields CDR1 SNHLY and CDR2 FYNNEI. Trimming pared 4 bases from V and 4 bases from J, leaving 14 bases between. Written as DNA, the CDR3 is TGTGCCAGCAGTGTAGGAATGAGCGGGTACGAGCAGTACTTC. Its protein product is CASSVGMSGYEQYF.

In its sample, this clonotype was seen many times. The genes are TRBV20-1 and TRBJ1-1; no reliable D call. The CDR3 loop spans 14 amino acids. The V gene's germline CDR1 is DFQATT and CDR2 SNEGSKA (reference sequence). V gave up 1 base and J gave up 1 base, with 10 bases separating them. In nucleotides, the CDR3 is TGCAGTGCTAGAGTGCCGTGGGGGAACACTGAAGCTTTCTTT. Its translation: CSARVPWGNTEAFF.

There are many counts of this clonotype. This chain uses TRBV20-1 with TRBJ2-2; D gene uncertain. This CDR3 contains 12 residues. V lost 6 bases and J lost 2, with 7 bases in between. Per germline, CDR1 DFQATT and CDR2 SNEGSKA (reference sequence). This CDR3 is CSAPDNTGELFF. The CDR3 DNA reads as TGCAGTGCCCCGGATAACACCGGGGAGCTGTTTTTT.

This clonotype occurred many times. The chain joins TRBV28 to TRBJ2-7; either TRBD1 or TRBD2 may fit D (5 bases each). V gave up 5 bases and J gave up 0 bases, with 11 bases separating them. The CDR3 length is 14 residues. Germline CDR1 MDHEN, CDR2 SYDVKM. The CDR3 loop is CASSPGTFSYEQYF. The CDR3 bases are TGTGCCAGCAGTCCCGGGACGTTCTCCTACGAGCAGTACTTC.

This clonotype came up many times. V and J are TRBV6-1 and TRBJ2-4; 14 bases line up with TRBD2. Trimming at V came to 5 bases and at J to 0 bases, leaving 21 bases not matched to a gene. This CDR3 region has 23 residues. CDR1 is MNHNS, CDR2 SASEGT, per germline. CDR3 sequence: CASSTGWGLAGARGQLAKNIQYF. In nucleotides, the CDR3 is TGTGCCAGCAGTACGGGTTGGGGACTAGCGGGGGCCCGGGGGCAGCTAGCCAAAAACATTCAGTACTTC.

This clonotype was seen ten or more times. The chain combines TRBV10-3 with TRBJ2-7, with TRBD1 identical over 7 bases. With V trimmed by 2 bases and J by 6 bases, 4 bases remained unmatched. Germline CDR1 ENHRY, CDR2 SYGVKD. This CDR3 has 13 residues. The CDR3 reads CAISETGAGEQYF. The CDR3 region has the DNA TGTGCCATCAGTGAGACAGGGGCGGGCGAGCAGTACTTC.

This clonotype was seen repeatedly, ten times or more. The CDR3 here is CATSDQTSNYGYTF. The CDR3 region has the DNA TGTGCCACCAGTGATCAGACAAGTAACTATGGCTACACCTTC. The V gene is TRBV24-1, the J gene TRBJ1-2; D gene uncertain. The germline gives CDR1 KGHDR, CDR2 SFDVKD. CDR3 length equals 14 residues. The V end was cut by 3 bases, the J end by 1 base, with 8 bases between.

V usage is TRBV7-9 and J usage is TRBJ1-1; D unclear. Trimming removed 4 bases at V and 13 bases at J, with 16 bases between. The CDR3 is 12 amino acids. The germline gives CDR1 SEHNR, CDR2 FQNEAQ (reference sequence). Written as DNA, the CDR3 is TGTGCCAGCAGCTCAAGAGCTCTGACGCGTTTCTTT. As protein: CASSSRALTRFF.

This clonotype has at least ten counts. This chain joins TRBV5-1 and TRBJ1-1, with D maybe TRBD1 (5 bases). Germline CDR1 and CDR2: SGHRS and YFSETQ. CDR3 length equals 16 residues. Trimming shortened V by 4 bases and J by 4 bases, and 20 bases separated the two germline ends. The CDR3 DNA reads TGCGCCAGCAGCCCGCCCGGGGCAAGTGCGAGCACTGAAGCTTTCTTT. Encoded protein: CASSPPGASASTEAFF.

This clonotype has ten or more counts. The V call is TRBV6-5, the J call TRBJ2-1; 8 nucleotides align to TRBD1. Germline values: CDR1 MNHEY, CDR2 SVGAGI. The CDR3 length is 16 residues. The V segment lost 6 bases and the J segment 7 bases; nucleotides outside the gene matches: 14. DNA of the CDR3: TGTGCCAGCAGGAGGACAGAGGACAGGGTTTTGAATGAGCAGTTCTTC. This encodes CASRRTEDRVLNEQFF.